The 6 T cell receptor beta chains in this list originate from one sample, sequenced in a study of cytomegalovirus exposure and HLA in healthy donors. PCR employed 60 Vbeta and 13 Jbeta primers. Repertoires were generated with immunoSEQ multiplex PCR, while TCRdb's copy carries only in-frame clones and drops some. The sample consists of tens of thousands of clones, less than 80% of them appearing once. The sample taken for sequencing was PBMCs. The receptors derive from a woman aged 35 to 49 in good health and CMV-seronegative.

The V gene is TRBV27, the J gene TRBJ1-5; no clear D gene. Trimming removed 0 bases at V and 3 bases at J, with 6 bases between. This CDR3 is built from 14 residues. The germline CDR1 and CDR2 sequences are MNHEY and SMNVEV (reference sequence). CDR3 nucleotides: TGTGCCAGCAGTTTATCCTCCTACAATCAGCCCCAGCATTTT. It is translated as CASSLSSYNQPQHF.

The chain combines TRBV7-9 with TRBJ2-1, with 7 bases identical to TRBD1. CDR1 and CDR2 (germline): SEHNR, FQNEAQ (reference sequence). The CDR3 extends over 16 amino acids. V lost 5 bases and J lost 2; bases outside the gene matches: 9. The CDR3 loop reads CASSLRTGTAYNEQFF. The CDR3 nucleotides are TGTGCCAGCAGCCTTCGCACCGGGACAGCCTACAATGAGCAGTTCTTC.

The V and J genes are TRBV27 and TRBJ2-1; TRBD2 matches at 8 bases. CDR1 MNHEY and CDR2 SMNVEV come from the germline V gene (reference sequence). J lost 1 base, V lost 8 bases, and 7 bases had no gene match. This CDR3 spans 15 amino acids. This chain's CDR3 is CASCYSGISYNEQFF. The CDR3 DNA sequence: TGTGCCAGCTGCTATAGCGGGATTTCCTACAATGAGCAGTTCTTC.

V is TRBV7-6 and J is TRBJ2-1; 7 bases fit TRBD1. Germline lookup yields CDR1 SGHVS and CDR2 FNYEAQ. The CDR3 is 13 residues long. Trimming cost V 5 bases and J 7 bases; bases outside gene matches: 5. The CDR3: CASSQEQGNEQFF. The CDR3 DNA reads TGTGCCAGCAGCCAGGAACAGGGGAATGAGCAGTTCTTC.

The chain combines TRBV9 with TRBJ2-2; perhaps TRBD1 as D (5 bases). Germline-derived CDR1 and CDR2 are SGDLS and YYNGEE. The V end lost 2 bases, the J end lost 2 bases, and 10 bases lay between the germline ends. This CDR3 spans 15 amino acids. The CDR3 reads CASSVSQANTGELFF. The CDR3 DNA is TGTGCCAGCAGCGTTTCACAGGCCAACACCGGGGAGCTGTTTTTT.

The chain has TRBV29-1 and TRBJ2-1; 10 nucleotides align to TRBD2. The CDR3 extends over 18 amino acids. Germline V gives CDR1 SQVTM, CDR2 ANQGSEA. V lost 6 bases, J lost 8 bases, and 22 bases stayed unmatched. The CDR3 protein is CSVPLALALAGVIDEQFF. The CDR3 nucleotides are TGCAGCGTCCCCCTAGCCCTGGCTCTAGCGGGAGTTATAGATGAGCAGTTCTTC.